The clone carrying this T cell receptor beta chain has a count of ten or more. The data were taken from a study of regulatory T cells in long-lasting Graves disease. CDR3-region Arm-PCR and iRepertoire HTBI primers produced the TCR beta libraries. TCRdb re-called the multiplex PCR reads through MiXCR, storing one row per CDR3 protein. The sample lists 400,000 to 650,000 distinct CDR3 sequences; around 16% were seen once. V lost 2 bases, J lost 7 bases, and 0 bases stayed unmatched. The CDR3 consists of 13 residues. Specified time point: newly diagnosed GD, antithyroid drugs for less than 3 months. Following extraction of RNA from PBMCs, that RNA was used to make the TCR library. These data also formed part of another study, on T cells in Graves' hyperthyroidism and ophthalmopathy.

The chain is built from TRBV12-3 or TRBV12-4 and TRBJ1-4; 8 nucleotides align to TRBD1. The source material was peripheral blood mononuclear cells (PBMCs), sampled at new diagnosis, from a patient treated with antithyroid drugs. The sequence was collected from a woman aged 35-65 years with Graves disease. The CDR3 region is CASSLQGAEKLFF. CDR3 DNA: TGTGCCAGCAGTTTACAGGGGGCTGAAAAACTGTTTTTT.